The 21 T cell receptor beta chains presented below share a single source sample, sequenced in a study of Tregs in tolerant kidney transplant recipients (dated by TCRdb to 2018 to 2020). This specimen's time point label, per the study, means: blood sample drawn before combined kidney and bone marrow transplant. The library was built by means of the immunoSEQ multiplex PCR assay. Not all clones reach the TCRdb copy of this immuneACCESS table, which keeps in-frame sequences only. Checked studies attribute under half of the gap to unresolved V genes and leave the rest unexplained. Present in this sample are about 94,000 clones, roughly 93% of which were seen just once. 0.46% of the sample rests with the top ten. Sequences were derived from CD4+ T cells from blood, sampled before the transplant. The receptors stem from a human donor who received a combined kidney and bone marrow transplant.

In the case of this clone: Different DNA sequences within this sample yield the same CDR3. The V call is TRBV5-1, the J call TRBJ2-1, with D possibly TRBD2 on 5 matching bases. Per germline, CDR1 SGHRS and CDR2 YFSETQ. V lost 0 bases and J lost 5, with 9 bases in between. The CDR3 consists of 14 residues. CDR3 DNA sequence: TGCGCCAGCAGCTTGGAGACGGGGAACAATGAGCAGTTCTTC. It encodes CASSLETGNNEQFF.

The chain combines TRBV5-1 with TRBJ2-2, with 9 nucleotides matching TRBD1. The CDR3 consists of 16 residues. The germline gives CDR1 SGHRS, CDR2 YFSETQ. Trimming cost V 0 bases and J 1 base; bases outside gene matches: 1. CDR3 nucleotides: TGCGCCAGCAGCTTGGGGGGACAGGGGAACACCGGGGAGCTGTTTTTT. Translation: CASSLGGQGNTGELFF. Full variable domain (rest looked up from reference TRBV5-1 and TRBJ2-2): KAGVTQTPRYLIKTRGQQVTLSCSPISGHRSVSWYQQTPGQGLQFLFEYFSETQRNKGNFPGRFSGRQFSNSRSEMNVSTLELGDSALYLCASSLGGQGNTGELFFGEGSRLTVL.

The J gene is TRBJ2-5, the V gene TRBV11-3, with 7 positions matching TRBD1. CDR3 length: 15 residues. The germline V gene has CDR1 SGHNT and CDR2 YENEEA. J was trimmed by 0 bases and V by 5 bases; bases with no gene match: 6. The CDR3 is CASSPPGQYQETQYF. CDR3 sequence (DNA): TGTGCCAGCAGCCCCCCGGGACAGTACCAAGAGACCCAGTACTTC.

The chain is built from TRBV7-9 and TRBJ2-5; TRBD1 matches 7 bases. The V gene end was trimmed by 2 bases and the J gene end by 0 bases; junction bases not matched to a gene: 12. Germline CDR1 and CDR2: SEHNR and FQNEAQ (reference sequence). This CDR3 has 18 amino acids. Written as DNA, the CDR3 is TGTGCCAGCAGCTTAAGGACGGGACAGCACTACTACCAAGAGACCCAGTACTTC. Translating it yields CASSLRTGQHYYQETQYF.

The rearrangement joins TRBV6-1 to TRBJ2-7; the D gene is possibly TRBD1 (5 bases). V was clipped by 6 bases and J by 2 bases, with 14 bases between them. Germline-derived CDR1 and CDR2 are MNHNS and SASEGT. CDR3 length equals 14 residues. CDR3 sequence reads: CASRKTVPTYEQYF. In DNA form, the CDR3 reads TGTGCCAGCAGAAAGACAGTACCGACCTACGAGCAGTACTTC.

This clone was observed once. The chain recombines TRBV4-3 with TRBJ2-3, with 8 bases fitting TRBD2. In germline, CDR1 is LGHNA, CDR2 YSLEER. J lost 6 bases, V lost 5 bases, and 13 bases had no gene match. The CDR3 contains 16 residues. CDR3 DNA sequence: TGCGCCAGCAGCTCCCTTAAGCCTAGCGGGTTTGATACGCAGTATTTT. This codes for CASSSLKPSGFDTQYF.

Concerning this clone itself: The same CDR3 is also encoded by other DNA sequences in this sample. The gene calls are TRBV9 and TRBJ2-3; D gene unclear. Germline lookup yields CDR1 SGDLS and CDR2 YYNGEE. The ends were cut back, 0 bases at V and 1 base at J, with 3 bases in the middle. CDR3 size: 13 residues. The CDR3 here is CASSVAGTDTQYF. CDR3 nucleotides: TGTGCCAGCAGCGTAGCTGGCACAGATACGCAGTATTTT.

The rearrangement uses TRBV7-9 and TRBJ1-2; 7 nucleotides line up with TRBD1. The V gene's germline CDR1 is SEHNR and CDR2 FQNEAQ (reference sequence). Losses at the gene ends were 4 bases for V and 5 bases for J; bases not matched to a gene: 13. This CDR3 region has 16 residues. CDR3 DNA: TGTGCCAGCAGCTCGACCTGGGTAGGGGGCAGGTATGGCTACACCTTC. Amino acids: CASSSTWVGGRYGYTF. The entire variable domain, with the rest obtained from reference TRBV7-9 and TRBJ1-2, is as follows: DTGVSQNPRHKITKRGQNVTFRCDPISEHNRLYWYRQTLGQGPEFLTYFQNEAQLEKSRLLSDRFSAERPKGSFSTLEIQRTEQGDSAMYLCASSSTWVGGRYGYTFGSGTRLTVV.

The gene calls are TRBV4-3 and TRBJ2-6; D perhaps matches TRBD1 (6 bases). Germline CDR1 reads LGHNA; CDR2 reads YSLEER. The CDR3 extends over 20 amino acids. The V end lost 5 bases, the J end lost 2 bases, and 25 bases lay between the germline ends. The DNA for the CDR3 is TGCGCCAGCAGCACCCGTTTCATGTCAGGGGTTCCTACTGGGGCCAACGTCCTGACTTTC. Amino acids: CASSTRFMSGVPTGANVLTF.

The chain carries TRBV9 and TRBJ2-7, with D possibly matching TRBD1 (6 bases). Trimming cost V 6 bases and J 1 base, with 14 bases left between them. Germline loops: CDR1 SGDLS, CDR2 YYNGEE. This CDR3 contains 14 residues. The CDR3 here is CASTLDSHSYEQYF. The DNA of the CDR3 is TGTGCCAGCACCTTGGACAGCCATTCCTACGAGCAGTACTTC. Together with reference TRBV9 and TRBJ2-7, the CDR3 gives the full variable domain: DSGVTQTPKHLITATGQRVTLRCSPRSGDLSVYWYQQSLDQGLQFLIQYYNGEERAKGNILERFSAQQFPDLHSELNLSSLELGDSALYFCASTLDSHSYEQYFGPGTRLTVT.

V usage is TRBV7-9 and J usage is TRBJ2-3; 11 nucleotides align to TRBD1. With V trimmed by 5 bases and J by 2 bases, 6 bases remained unmatched. The CDR3 runs to 16 residues. Germline CDR1 is SEHNR and CDR2 is FQNEAQ (reference sequence). The CDR3 here is CASSPGTGGLTDTQYF. Written as DNA, the CDR3 is TGTGCCAGCAGCCCAGGGACAGGGGGACTCACAGATACGCAGTATTTT. The full variable domain, completed using reference TRBV7-9 and TRBJ2-3, is DTGVSQNPRHKITKRGQNVTFRCDPISEHNRLYWYRQTLGQGPEFLTYFQNEAQLEKSRLLSDRFSAERPKGSFSTLEIQRTEQGDSAMYLCASSPGTGGLTDTQYFGPGTRLTVL.

This clone appeared a few times. This sequence joins TRBV5-4 and TRBJ2-1; TRBD2 might be the D (5 bases). Germline loops: CDR1 SGHNT, CDR2 YYREEE (reference sequence). Trimming left V 2 bases short and J 6 bases short, with 12 bases between. This CDR3 spans 14 amino acids. The CDR3 region is CASSFPGVINEQFF. The CDR3 DNA is TGTGCCAGCAGCTTCCCCGGGGTTATCAATGAGCAGTTCTTC. Full variable domain (missing parts from reference TRBV5-4 and TRBJ2-1): ETGVTQSPTHLIKTRGQQVTLRCSSQSGHNTVSWYQQALGQGPQFIFQYYREEENGRGNFPPRFSGLQFPNYSSELNVNALELDDSALYLCASSFPGVINEQFFGPGTRLTVL.

This clone was seen only once. Distinct nucleotide sequences in the sample also encode this CDR3. This chain connects TRBV30 to TRBJ1-1; TRBD1 aligns across 8 bases. The V gene end was trimmed by 3 bases and the J gene end by 5 bases; junction bases not matched to a gene: 5. The CDR3 is 13 amino acids. Germline lookup yields CDR1 GTSNPN and CDR2 SVGIG (reference sequence). The CDR3 nucleotides are TGTGCCTGGAGCGGACAGGGAGGAACTGAAGCTTTCTTT. Translated: CAWSGQGGTEAFF.

The chain uses TRBV7-7 and TRBJ2-3; 11 positions match TRBD2. Trimming removed 4 bases from V and 4 bases from J; junction bases left unmatched: 4. This CDR3 is 15 amino acids long. CDR1 is SSHAT, CDR2 FNYEAQ, per germline (reference sequence). CDR3 residues: CASSSGSGRADTQYF. CDR3 coding DNA: TGTGCCAGCAGCTCAGGTAGCGGGAGGGCAGATACGCAGTATTTT.

This sequence joins TRBV5-6 and TRBJ2-2, with 8 bases identical to TRBD2. This CDR3 is 16 amino acids long. Germline V CDR1 and CDR2: SGHDT, YYEEEE. Trimming cost V 1 base and J 3 bases; bases outside gene matches: 5. The CDR3 region is CASSLSKREYTGELFF. The CDR3 DNA is TGTGCCAGCAGCTTGAGCAAGCGGGAGTACACCGGGGAGCTGTTTTTT.

This sequence joins TRBV9 and TRBJ2-5, with TRBD2 matching 11 bases. This CDR3 is built from 15 residues. After removal of 4 bases from V and 3 bases from J, the junction contained 5 bases not matched to a gene. Germline CDR1 reads SGDLS; CDR2 reads YYNGEE. The CDR3 reads CASSHGTSGEETQYF. The DNA of the CDR3 is TGTGCCAGCAGCCACGGGACTAGCGGAGAAGAGACCCAGTACTTC. Looking up the rest from reference TRBV9 and TRBJ2-5 gives the full variable domain: DSGVTQTPKHLITATGQRVTLRCSPRSGDLSVYWYQQSLDQGLQFLIQYYNGEERAKGNILERFSAQQFPDLHSELNLSSLELGDSALYFCASSHGTSGEETQYFGPGTRLLVL.

This clone was detected a few times. The chain combines TRBV19 with TRBJ2-1; 10 bases map to TRBD2. The CDR3 is 16 residues long. Germline CDR1 reads LNHDA; CDR2 reads SQIVND (reference sequence). V shed 3 bases, J shed 5 bases, and the junction held 7 bases outside the gene matches. The CDR3 here is CASSIWSGGENNEQFF. CDR3 bases: TGTGCCAGTAGTATCTGGAGCGGGGGGGAAAACAATGAGCAGTTCTTC. The entire variable domain, with the rest obtained from reference TRBV19 and TRBJ2-1, is as follows: DGGITQSPKYLFRKEGQNVTLSCEQNLNHDAMYWYRQDPGQGLRLIYYSQIVNDFQKGDIAEGYSVSREKKESFPLTVTSAQKNPTAFYLCASSIWSGGENNEQFFGPGTRLTVL.

CDR3 sequence: CASRTRGGSTDTQYF. The CDR3 region has the DNA TGTGCCAGTAGAACGCGGGGGGGCAGCACAGATACGCAGTATTTT. This chain connects TRBV19 to TRBJ2-3; 9 bases align to TRBD2. The CDR3 contains 15 residues. Looked up from germline, CDR1 is LNHDA and CDR2 is SQIVND (reference sequence). Germline trimming cut 6 bases from V and 0 bases from J; bases unmatched to any gene: 4.

The gene calls are TRBV9 and TRBJ2-7, with TRBD2 matching 8 bases. V trimming: 2 bases; J trimming: 2 bases; junction bases outside the gene matches: 3. CDR1 is SGDLS and CDR2 is YYNGEE in the germline V gene. The CDR3 covers 14 residues. CDR3 residues: CASSVLAGPYEQYF. In nucleotides, the CDR3 is TGTGCCAGCAGCGTCCTAGCGGGCCCCTACGAGCAGTACTTC.

The chain recombines TRBV4-1 with TRBJ2-7; 8 bases are a match to TRBD1. The CDR3 is 16 residues long. The germline V gene has CDR1 MGHRA and CDR2 YSYEKL. The ends lost 1 base at V and 5 bases at J; junction bases unmatched: 10. The CDR3 DNA reads as TGCGCCAGCAGCCAAGGAGCGATCCCAGGGGGCAACGAGCAGTACTTC. It encodes CASSQGAIPGGNEQYF.

This clone has just one count. CDR3 sequence: CASSYIGQRPYNEQFF. DNA for the CDR3: TGTGCCAGCAGCTACATAGGACAGCGACCTTACAATGAGCAGTTCTTC. V gene TRBV7-2 combines with J gene TRBJ2-1, with D tentatively TRBD1 (6 bases). CDR3 length: 16 amino acids. Looked up from germline, CDR1 is SGHTA and CDR2 is FQGNSA. V was shortened by 4 bases and J by 4 bases, with 17 bases between the two germline ends.